Each of the 4 T cell receptor beta chains below was sequenced from the same sample in a study of Ad26.COV2.S vaccination and SARS-CoV-2 variants. Repertoires were generated with immunoSEQ multiplex PCR, while TCRdb's copy carries only in-frame clones and drops some. Of 350,000 to 450,000 clones listed, 80% to 90% are singletons. Treatment given: roughly 19 received Ad26.COV2.S at low or high dose, single or two shots; 5 received placebo; per-sample allocation not given. Sampling occurred on day 63 after the first vaccine or placebo injection. The source material was peripheral blood, sampled in a trial of Ad26.COV2.S vaccine versus placebo. The receptor set was obtained from a person aged 18-65 years who received the Ad26.COV2.S COVID-19 vaccine or a placebo.

The chain uses TRBV5-5 and TRBJ1-5; D is unclear. Germline V gene lookup returns CDR1 SGHKS and CDR2 YYEKEE (reference sequence). CDR3 length equals 14 residues. V lost 2 bases to trimming and J lost 2 bases, with 8 bases between them. CDR3 in amino acids: CASSFSDRNQPQHF. CDR3 coding DNA: TGTGCCAGCAGCTTTTCCGATCGCAATCAGCCCCAGCATTTT.

The chain uses TRBV29-1 and TRBJ2-3; TRBD2 matches 12 bases. V lost 6 bases and J lost 5; bases outside the gene matches: 6. Germline CDR1 is SQVTM and CDR2 is ANQGSEA. This CDR3 is 14 amino acids long. The CDR3 loop reads CSVRTSGVGDTQYF. For the CDR3, the DNA is TGCAGCGTAAGGACTAGCGGGGTGGGAGATACGCAGTATTTT.

This chain joins TRBV29-1 and TRBJ2-2; D perhaps matches TRBD2 (5 bases). CDR3 length equals 14 residues. Trimming shortened V by 6 bases and J by 1 base, and 12 bases separated the two germline ends. The germline V gene has CDR1 SQVTM and CDR2 ANQGSEA. CDR3 in DNA: TGCAGCGTAGGAGGCGGCGTGAACACCGGGGAGCTGTTTTTT. Its translation is CSVGGGVNTGELFF.

V gene TRBV30 combines with J gene TRBJ2-3, with D hard to call. Per germline, CDR1 GTSNPN and CDR2 SVGIG (reference sequence). The CDR3 is made up of 12 amino acids. V shed 0 bases and J shed 6 bases, with 7 bases lying between them. The CDR3 DNA sequence: TGTGCCTGGAGTGTACGTCCGGATACGCAGTATTTT. Encoded protein: CAWSVRPDTQYF.